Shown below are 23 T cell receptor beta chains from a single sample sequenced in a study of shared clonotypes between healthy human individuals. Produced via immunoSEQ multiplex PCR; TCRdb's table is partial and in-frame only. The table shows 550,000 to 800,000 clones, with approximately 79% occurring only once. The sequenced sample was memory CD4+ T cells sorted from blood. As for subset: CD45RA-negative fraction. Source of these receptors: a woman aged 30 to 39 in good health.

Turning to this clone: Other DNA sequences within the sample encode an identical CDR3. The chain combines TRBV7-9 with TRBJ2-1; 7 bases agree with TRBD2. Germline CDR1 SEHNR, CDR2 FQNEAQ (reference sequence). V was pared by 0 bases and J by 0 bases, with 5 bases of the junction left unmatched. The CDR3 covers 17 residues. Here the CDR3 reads CASSLARGGSSYNEQFF. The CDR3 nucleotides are TGTGCCAGCAGCTTAGCGCGCGGCGGGAGCTCCTACAATGAGCAGTTCTTC.

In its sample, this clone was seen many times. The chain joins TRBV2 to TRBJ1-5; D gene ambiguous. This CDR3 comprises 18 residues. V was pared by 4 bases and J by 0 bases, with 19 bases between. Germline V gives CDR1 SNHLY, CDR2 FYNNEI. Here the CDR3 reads CASSVDGAQPYSNQPQHF. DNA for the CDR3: TGTGCCAGCAGTGTTGATGGAGCCCAACCCTATAGCAATCAGCCCCAGCATTTT. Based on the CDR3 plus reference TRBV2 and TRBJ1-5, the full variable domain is EPEVTQTPSHQVTQMGQEVILRCVPISNHLYFYWYRQILGQKVEFLVSFYNNEISEKSEIFDDQFSVERPDGSNFTLKIRSTKLEDSAMYFCASSVDGAQPYSNQPQHFGDGTRLSIL.

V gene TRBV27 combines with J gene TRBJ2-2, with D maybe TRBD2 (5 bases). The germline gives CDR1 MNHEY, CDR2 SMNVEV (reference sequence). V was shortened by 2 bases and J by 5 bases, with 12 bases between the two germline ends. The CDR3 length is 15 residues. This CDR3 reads CASSLEGWGTGELFF. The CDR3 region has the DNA TGTGCCAGCAGTTTAGAGGGTTGGGGAACCGGGGAGCTGTTTTTT.

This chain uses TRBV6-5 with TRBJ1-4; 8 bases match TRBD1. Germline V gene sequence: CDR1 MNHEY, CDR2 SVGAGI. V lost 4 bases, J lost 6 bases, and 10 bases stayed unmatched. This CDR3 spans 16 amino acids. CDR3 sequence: CASSSPRTGNHEKLFF. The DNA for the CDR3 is TGTGCCAGCAGTTCCCCTAGGACAGGGAATCATGAAAAACTGTTTTTT.

CDR3 in DNA: TGTGCCAGCAGCCCTCCGGCCCTCTTGGGGCAAGAGACCCAGTACTTC. It translates to CASSPPALLGQETQYF. The J gene is TRBJ2-5, the V gene TRBV7-9; no clear D. This CDR3 has 16 residues. The V gene lost 5 bases and the J gene lost 2 bases, with 18 bases spanning the gap. The V gene's germline CDR1 is SEHNR and CDR2 FQNEAQ (reference sequence).

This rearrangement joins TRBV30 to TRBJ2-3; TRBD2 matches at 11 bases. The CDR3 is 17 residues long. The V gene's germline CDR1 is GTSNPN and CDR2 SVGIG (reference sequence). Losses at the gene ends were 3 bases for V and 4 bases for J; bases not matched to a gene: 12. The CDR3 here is CAWRVGLLAGAPDTQYF. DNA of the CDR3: TGTGCCTGGAGGGTAGGCTTACTAGCGGGAGCTCCAGATACGCAGTATTTT.

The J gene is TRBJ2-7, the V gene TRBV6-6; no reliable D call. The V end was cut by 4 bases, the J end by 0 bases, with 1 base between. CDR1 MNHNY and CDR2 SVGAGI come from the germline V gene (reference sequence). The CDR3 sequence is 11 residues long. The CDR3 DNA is TGTGCCAGCAGTTTCTCCTACGAGCAGTACTTC. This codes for CASSFSYEQYF.

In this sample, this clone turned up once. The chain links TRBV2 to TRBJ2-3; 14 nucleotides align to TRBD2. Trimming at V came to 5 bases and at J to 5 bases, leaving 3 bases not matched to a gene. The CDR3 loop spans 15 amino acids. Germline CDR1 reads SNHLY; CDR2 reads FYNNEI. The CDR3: CASSRLAGGVDTQYF. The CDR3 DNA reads TGTGCCAGCAGTCGACTAGCGGGAGGGGTAGATACGCAGTATTTT.

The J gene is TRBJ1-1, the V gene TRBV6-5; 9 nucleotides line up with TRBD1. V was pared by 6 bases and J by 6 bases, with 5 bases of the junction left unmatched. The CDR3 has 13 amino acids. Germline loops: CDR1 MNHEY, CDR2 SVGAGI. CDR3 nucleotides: TGTGCCAGCAGGAGACAGGGGGGAGCTGAAGCTTTCTTT. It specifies CASRRQGGAEAFF.

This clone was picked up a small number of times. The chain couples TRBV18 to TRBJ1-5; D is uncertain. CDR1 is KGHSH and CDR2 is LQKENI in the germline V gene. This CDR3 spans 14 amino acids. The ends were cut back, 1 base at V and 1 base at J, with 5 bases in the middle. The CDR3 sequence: CASSPLRSNQPQHF. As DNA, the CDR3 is TGTGCCAGCTCACCACTCAGGAGCAATCAGCCCCAGCATTTT.

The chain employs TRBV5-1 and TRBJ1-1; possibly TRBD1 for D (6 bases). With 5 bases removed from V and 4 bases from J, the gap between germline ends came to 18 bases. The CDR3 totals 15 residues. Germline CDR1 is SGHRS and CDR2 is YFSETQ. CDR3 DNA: TGCGCCAGCAGTTACTCAGGGGTGTTGGGCACTGAAGCTTTCTTT. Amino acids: CASSYSGVLGTEAFF.

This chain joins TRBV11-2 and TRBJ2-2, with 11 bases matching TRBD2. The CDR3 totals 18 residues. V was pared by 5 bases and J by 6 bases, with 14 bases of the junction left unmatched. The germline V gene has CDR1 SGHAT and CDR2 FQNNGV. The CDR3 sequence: CASSTLKRIAGGPGELFF. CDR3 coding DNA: TGTGCCAGCAGCACCCTAAAACGCATAGCGGGAGGGCCCGGGGAGCTGTTTTTT.

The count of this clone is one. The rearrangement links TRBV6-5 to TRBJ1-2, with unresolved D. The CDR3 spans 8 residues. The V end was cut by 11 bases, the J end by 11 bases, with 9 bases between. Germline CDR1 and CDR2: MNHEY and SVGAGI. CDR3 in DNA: TGTGCCGTCAGTACTTACACCTTC. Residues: CAVSTYTF.

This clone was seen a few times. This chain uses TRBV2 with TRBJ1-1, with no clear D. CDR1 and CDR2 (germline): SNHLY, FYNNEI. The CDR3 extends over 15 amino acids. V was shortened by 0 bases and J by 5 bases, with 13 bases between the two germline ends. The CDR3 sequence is CASSEAPGVGTEAFF. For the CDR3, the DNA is TGTGCCAGCAGTGAAGCTCCGGGTGTCGGGACTGAAGCTTTCTTT.

The CDR3 loop reads CASSQVKLTSYNEQFF. The DNA for the CDR3 is TGCGCCAGCAGCCAAGTTAAACTAACTTCCTACAATGAGCAGTTCTTC. The V call is TRBV4-1, the J call TRBJ2-1; unclear D gene. Trimming took 1 base from V and 1 from J, leaving 11 bases between them. Germline CDR1 and CDR2: MGHRA and YSYEKL. The CDR3 consists of 16 residues.

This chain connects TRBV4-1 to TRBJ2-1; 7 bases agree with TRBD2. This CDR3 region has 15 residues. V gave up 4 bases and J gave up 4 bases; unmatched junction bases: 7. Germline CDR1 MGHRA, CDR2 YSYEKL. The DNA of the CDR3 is TGCGCCAGCAGCCCCCCTCGCGGGGGATACAATGAGCAGTTCTTC. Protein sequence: CASSPPRGGYNEQFF.

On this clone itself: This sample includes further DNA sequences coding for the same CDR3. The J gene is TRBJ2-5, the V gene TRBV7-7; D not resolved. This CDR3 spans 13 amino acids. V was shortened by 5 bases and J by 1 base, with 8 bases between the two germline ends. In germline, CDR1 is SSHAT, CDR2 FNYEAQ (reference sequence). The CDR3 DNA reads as TGTGCCAGCAGCCTGGACGGCCAAGAGACCCAGTACTTC. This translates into CASSLDGQETQYF.

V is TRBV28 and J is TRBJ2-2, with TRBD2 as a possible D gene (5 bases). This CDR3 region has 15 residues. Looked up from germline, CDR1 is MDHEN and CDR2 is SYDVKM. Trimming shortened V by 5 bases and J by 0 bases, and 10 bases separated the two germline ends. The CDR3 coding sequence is TGTGCCAGCAGTGAACTAGGTTCGAACACCGGGGAGCTGTTTTTT. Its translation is CASSELGSNTGELFF.

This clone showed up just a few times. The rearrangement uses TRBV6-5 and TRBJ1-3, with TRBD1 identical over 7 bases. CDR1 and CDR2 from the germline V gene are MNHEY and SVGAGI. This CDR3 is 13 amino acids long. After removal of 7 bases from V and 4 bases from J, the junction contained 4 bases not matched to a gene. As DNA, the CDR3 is TGTGCCAGCAAGGGGGCGCCAGGAAACACCATATATTTT. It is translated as CASKGAPGNTIYF.

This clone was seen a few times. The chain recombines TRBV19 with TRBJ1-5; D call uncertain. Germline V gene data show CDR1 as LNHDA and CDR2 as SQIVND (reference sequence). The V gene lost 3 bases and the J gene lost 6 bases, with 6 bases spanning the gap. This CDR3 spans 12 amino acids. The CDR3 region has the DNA TGTGCCAGTAGTATGTACAGTCAGCCCCAGCATTTT. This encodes CASSMYSQPQHF.

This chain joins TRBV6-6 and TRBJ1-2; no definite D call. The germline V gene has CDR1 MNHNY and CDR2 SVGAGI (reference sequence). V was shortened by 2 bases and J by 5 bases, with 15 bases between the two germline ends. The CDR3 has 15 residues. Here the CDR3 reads CASSYTDMARYGYTF. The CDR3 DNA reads TGTGCCAGCAGTTACACAGACATGGCGAGGTATGGCTACACCTTC.

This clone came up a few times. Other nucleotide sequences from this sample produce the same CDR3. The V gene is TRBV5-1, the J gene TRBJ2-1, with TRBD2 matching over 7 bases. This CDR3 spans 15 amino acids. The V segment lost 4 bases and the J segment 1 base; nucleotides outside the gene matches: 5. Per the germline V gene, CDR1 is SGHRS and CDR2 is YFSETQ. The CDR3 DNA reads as TGCGCCAGCAGCGTTTCTAGCGGATCCTACAATGAGCAGTTCTTC. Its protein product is CASSVSSGSYNEQFF.

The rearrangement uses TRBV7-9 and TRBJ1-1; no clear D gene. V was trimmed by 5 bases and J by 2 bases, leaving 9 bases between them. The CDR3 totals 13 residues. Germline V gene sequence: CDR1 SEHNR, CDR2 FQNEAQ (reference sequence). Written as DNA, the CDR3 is TGTGCCAGCAGCCCGGACTACAACACTGAAGCTTTCTTT. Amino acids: CASSPDYNTEAFF.